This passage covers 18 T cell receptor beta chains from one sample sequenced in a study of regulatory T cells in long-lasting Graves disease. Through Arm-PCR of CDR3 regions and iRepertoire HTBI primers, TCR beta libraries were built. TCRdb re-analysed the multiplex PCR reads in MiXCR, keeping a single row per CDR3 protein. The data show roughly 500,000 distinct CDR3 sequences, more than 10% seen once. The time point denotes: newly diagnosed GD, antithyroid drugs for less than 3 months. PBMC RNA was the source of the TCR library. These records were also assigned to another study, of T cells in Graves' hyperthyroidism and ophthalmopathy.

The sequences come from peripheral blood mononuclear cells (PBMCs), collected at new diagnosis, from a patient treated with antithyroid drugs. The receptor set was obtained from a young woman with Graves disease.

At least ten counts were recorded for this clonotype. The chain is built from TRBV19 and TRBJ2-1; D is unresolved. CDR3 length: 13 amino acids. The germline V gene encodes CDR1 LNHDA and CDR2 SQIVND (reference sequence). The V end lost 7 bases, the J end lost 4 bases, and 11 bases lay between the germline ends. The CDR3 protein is CASKTGNYNEQFF. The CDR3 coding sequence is TGTGCCAGTAAAACGGGCAATTACAATGAGCAGTTCTTC. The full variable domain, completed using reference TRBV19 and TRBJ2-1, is DGGITQSPKYLFRKEGQNVTLSCEQNLNHDAMYWYRQDPGQGLRLIYYSQIVNDFQKGDIAEGYSVSREKKESFPLTVTSAQKNPTAFYLCASKTGNYNEQFFGPGTRLTVL.

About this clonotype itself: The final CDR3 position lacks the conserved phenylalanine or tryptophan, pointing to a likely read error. This CDR3 reads CSARVGGSVLNSPLHS. The CDR3 nucleotides are TGCAGTGCTAGAGTAGGGGGCAGCGTGCTTAATTCACCCCTCCACTCT. The V call is TRBV20-1, the J call TRBJ1-6, with 7 bases that match TRBD1. Germline loops: CDR1 DFQATT, CDR2 SNEGSKA (reference sequence). The CDR3 length is 16 residues. V lost 1 base, J lost 6 bases, and 9 bases stayed unmatched.

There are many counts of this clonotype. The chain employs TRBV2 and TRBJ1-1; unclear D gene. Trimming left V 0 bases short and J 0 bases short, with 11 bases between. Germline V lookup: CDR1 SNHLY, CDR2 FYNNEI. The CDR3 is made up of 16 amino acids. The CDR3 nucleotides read TGTGCCAGCAGTGAAGCGCCGAACAGAATGAACACTGAAGCTTTCTTT. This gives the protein CASSEAPNRMNTEAFF. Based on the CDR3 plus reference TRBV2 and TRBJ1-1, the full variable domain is EPEVTQTPSHQVTQMGQEVILRCVPISNHLYFYWYRQILGQKVEFLVSFYNNEISEKSEIFDDQFSVERPDGSNFTLKIRSTKLEDSAMYFCASSEAPNRMNTEAFFGQGTRLTVV.

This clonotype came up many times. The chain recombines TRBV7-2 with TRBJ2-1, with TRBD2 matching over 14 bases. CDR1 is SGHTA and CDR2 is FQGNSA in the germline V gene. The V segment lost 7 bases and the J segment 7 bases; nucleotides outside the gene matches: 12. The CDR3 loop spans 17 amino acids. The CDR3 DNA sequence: TGTGCCAGCACAAAACCGGGGACTAGCGGGAGAAGGAATGAGCAGTTCTTC. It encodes CASTKPGTSGRRNEQFF.

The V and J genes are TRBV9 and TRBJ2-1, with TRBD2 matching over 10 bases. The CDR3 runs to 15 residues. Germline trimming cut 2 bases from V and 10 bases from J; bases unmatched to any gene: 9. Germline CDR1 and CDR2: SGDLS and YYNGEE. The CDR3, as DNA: TGTGCCAGCAGCGTTCTAGCGGGAGCGGCGAGGGAGCAGTTCTTC. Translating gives CASSVLAGAAREQFF.

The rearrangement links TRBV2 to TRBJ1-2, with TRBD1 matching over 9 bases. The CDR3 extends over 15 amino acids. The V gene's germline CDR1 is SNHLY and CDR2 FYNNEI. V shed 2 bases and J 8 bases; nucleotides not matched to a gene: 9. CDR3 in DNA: TGTGCCAGCAGTGAAAAGGGACAGGGAGCCCACGGCTACACCTTC. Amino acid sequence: CASSEKGQGAHGYTF.

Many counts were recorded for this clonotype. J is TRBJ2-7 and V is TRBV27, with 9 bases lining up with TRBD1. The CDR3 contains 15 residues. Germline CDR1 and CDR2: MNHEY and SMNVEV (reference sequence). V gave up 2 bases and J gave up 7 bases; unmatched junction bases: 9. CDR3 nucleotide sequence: TGTGCCAGCAGTTTAATCTGGGACAGGGTGGGAGAGCAGTACTTC. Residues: CASSLIWDRVGEQYF.

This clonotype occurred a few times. For the CDR3, the DNA is TGTGCCAGTAGACCGGGACAGAGCCCCTACGAGCAGTACTTC. Its protein product is CASRPGQSPYEQYF. The chain links TRBV19 to TRBJ2-7; 7 bases agree with TRBD1. Germline loops: CDR1 LNHDA, CDR2 SQIVND (reference sequence). With V trimmed by 6 bases and J by 2 bases, 7 bases remained unmatched. This CDR3 is 14 amino acids long.

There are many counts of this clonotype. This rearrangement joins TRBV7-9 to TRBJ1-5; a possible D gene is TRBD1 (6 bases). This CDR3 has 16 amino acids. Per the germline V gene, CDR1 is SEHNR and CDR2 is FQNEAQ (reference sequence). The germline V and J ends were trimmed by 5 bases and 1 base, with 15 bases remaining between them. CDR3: CASSPTRGWSNQPQHF. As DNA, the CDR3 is TGTGCCAGCAGCCCGACCAGGGGTTGGAGCAATCAGCCCCAGCATTTT.

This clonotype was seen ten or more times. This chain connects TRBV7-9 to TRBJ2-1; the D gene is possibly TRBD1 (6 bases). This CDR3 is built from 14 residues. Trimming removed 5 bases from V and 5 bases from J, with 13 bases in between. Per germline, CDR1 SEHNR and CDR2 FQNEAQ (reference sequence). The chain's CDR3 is CASSPLGGNNEQFF. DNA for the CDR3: TGTGCCAGCAGCCCCTTAGGGGGTAACAATGAGCAGTTCTTC.

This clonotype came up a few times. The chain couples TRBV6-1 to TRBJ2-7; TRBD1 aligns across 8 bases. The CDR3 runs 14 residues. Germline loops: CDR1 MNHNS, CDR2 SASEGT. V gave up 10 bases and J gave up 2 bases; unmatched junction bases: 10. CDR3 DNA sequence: TGTGCCAACAGCCTAAGGACAGGGCCCTACGAGCAGTACTTC. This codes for CANSLRTGPYEQYF.

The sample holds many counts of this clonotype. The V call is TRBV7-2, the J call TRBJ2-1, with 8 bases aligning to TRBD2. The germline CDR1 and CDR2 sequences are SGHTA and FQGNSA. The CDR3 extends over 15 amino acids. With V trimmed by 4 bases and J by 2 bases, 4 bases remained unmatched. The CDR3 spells CASSSRGDPYNEQFF. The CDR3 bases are TGTGCCAGCAGCTCGCGGGGGGACCCCTACAATGAGCAGTTCTTC.

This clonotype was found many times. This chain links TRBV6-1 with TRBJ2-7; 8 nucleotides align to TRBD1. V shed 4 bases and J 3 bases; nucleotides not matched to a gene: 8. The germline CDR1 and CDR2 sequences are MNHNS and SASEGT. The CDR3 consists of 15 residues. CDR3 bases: TGTGCCAGCAGTGTAGAGACAGGGGTTTTCTACGAGCAGTACTTC. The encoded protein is CASSVETGVFYEQYF.

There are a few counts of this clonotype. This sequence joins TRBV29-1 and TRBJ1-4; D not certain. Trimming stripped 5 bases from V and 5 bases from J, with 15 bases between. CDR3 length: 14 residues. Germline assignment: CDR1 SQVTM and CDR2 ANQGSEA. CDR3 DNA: TGCAGCGTTCTTTTGGCAGTCGAGAATGAAAAACTGTTTTTT. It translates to CSVLLAVENEKLFF.

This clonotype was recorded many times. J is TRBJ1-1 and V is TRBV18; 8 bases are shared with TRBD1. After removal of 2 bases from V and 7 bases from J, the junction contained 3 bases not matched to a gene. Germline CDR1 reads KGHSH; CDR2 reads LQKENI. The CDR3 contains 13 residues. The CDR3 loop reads CASSPSTGDEAFF. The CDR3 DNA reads TGTGCCAGCTCACCATCGACAGGGGATGAAGCTTTCTTT.

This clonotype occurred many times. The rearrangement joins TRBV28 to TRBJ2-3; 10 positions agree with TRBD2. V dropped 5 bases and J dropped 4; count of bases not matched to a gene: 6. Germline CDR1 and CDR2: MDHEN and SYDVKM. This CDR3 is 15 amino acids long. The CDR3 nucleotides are TGTGCCAGCAGTCCCCCCGGACTAGCGGCAGATACGCAGTATTTT. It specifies CASSPPGLAADTQYF.

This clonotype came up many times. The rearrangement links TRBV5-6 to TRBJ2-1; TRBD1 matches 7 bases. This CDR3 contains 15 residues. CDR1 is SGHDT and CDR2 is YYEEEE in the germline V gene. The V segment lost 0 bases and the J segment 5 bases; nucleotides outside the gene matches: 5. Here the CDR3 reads CASSLELRGHNEQFF. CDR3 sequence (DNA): TGTGCCAGCAGCTTGGAACTTAGGGGGCACAATGAGCAGTTCTTC.

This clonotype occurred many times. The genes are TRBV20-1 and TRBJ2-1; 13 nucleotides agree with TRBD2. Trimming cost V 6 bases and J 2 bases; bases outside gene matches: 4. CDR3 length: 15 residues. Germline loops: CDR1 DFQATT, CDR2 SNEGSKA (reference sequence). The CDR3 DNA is TGCAGTGCAACCGGGACTAGCGGGACCTACAATGAGCAGTTCTTC. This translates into CSATGTSGTYNEQFF.